This T cell receptor (beta chain) was recorded in a study of shared clonotypes between healthy human individuals. Study as a whole: The cohort had a couple of women and three men, ages 18 to 49. Used for every donor were three CD4 naive, three CD4 memory, two CD8 naive and one CD8 memory plate.

Donors were healthy HIV-negative adults without recently reported acute infections or vaccinations. Remarks on this clone: Its specificity is not known. Other nucleotide sequences from this sample produce the same CDR3.

Germline lookup yields CDR1 MNHEY and CDR2 SMNVEV (reference sequence). Trimming stripped 8 bases from V and 1 base from J, with 10 bases between. There are 13 residues in the CDR3. Findings of the study overall: A handful of donors shared approximately 5% of their naive CD4 clonotypes.

The table came from immunoSEQ multiplex PCR; TCRdb's copy has only in-frame clones and leaves some out. Among about 2,500,000 clones listed, approximately 92% were seen once. J is TRBJ2-3 and V is TRBV27; a possible D gene is TRBD1 (6 bases). This TCR was sampled from a man younger than 35 in good health. The material sequenced was naive CD4+ T cells sorted from blood. Subset here: CD45RA+ positively selected. The CDR3 here is CASRRQGTDTQYF. CDR3 in DNA: TGTGCCAGCCGCCGACAGGGCACAGATACGCAGTATTTT.